Listed here are 30 T cell receptor beta chains from one sample, sequenced in a study of response to subunit inactivated influenza vaccine. One entry per CDR3 protein results from TCRdb running MiXCR on the RT-PCR reads. Among 500,000 to 550,000 distinct CDR3 sequences listed, approximately 20% were seen once. These same records also appear under a second study, on T cells expressing NK-cell markers. From that report: Beta-chain TCR cDNA was generated via 5'RACE template switching with UMIs.

The sample in question was CD4+ T cells sorted from PBMCs, obtained 11 to 12 days after vaccination. Source of these receptors: a man in his fifties who received an inactivated influenza vaccine.

The gene calls are TRBV11-3 and TRBJ2-4; 9 bases fit TRBD2. In germline, CDR1 is SGHNT, CDR2 YENEEA. The CDR3 length is 16 residues. The trim removed 3 bases at V and 2 bases at J, leaving 5 bases unmatched. The CDR3 nucleotides are TGTGCCAGCAGCTTCCTAGCGGGATTTTCCAAAAACATTCAGTACTTC. This codes for CASSFLAGFSKNIQYF.

CDR3 loop: CASSFRVHTEAFF. CDR3 DNA sequence: TGTGCCAGCAGTTTCAGGGTGCACACTGAAGCTTTCTTT. The V gene is TRBV12-3 or TRBV12-4, the J gene TRBJ1-1; perhaps TRBD1 as D (5 bases). The CDR3 totals 13 residues. The V and J ends lost 3 bases and 3 bases respectively, with 8 bases between them.

The genes are TRBV5-1 and TRBJ1-6; 11 bases align to TRBD1. The ends lost 3 bases at V and 5 bases at J; junction bases unmatched: 4. CDR1 is SGHRS and CDR2 is YFSETQ in the germline V gene. This CDR3 comprises 16 residues. The CDR3 bases are TGCGCCAGCAGCTCAGGACAGGGGGCAAATAATTCACCCCTCCACTTT. As protein: CASSSGQGANNSPLHF. The full variable domain, with the rest looked up from reference TRBV5-1 and TRBJ1-6, is KAGVTQTPRYLIKTRGQQVTLSCSPISGHRSVSWYQQTPGQGLQFLFEYFSETQRNKGNFPGRFSGRQFSNSRSEMNVSTLELGDSALYLCASSSGQGANNSPLHFGNGTRLTVT.

The table lists this clonotype with a count of one. The chain joins TRBV29-1 to TRBJ1-4; D may be TRBD1 (5 bases). The V gene's germline CDR1 is SQVTM and CDR2 ANQGSEA. The CDR3 has 12 amino acids. V was cut by 4 bases and J by 5 bases, with 8 bases left in between. CDR3 in DNA: TGCAGCGTTGGGGGGGTAAATGAAAAACTGTTTTTT. It is translated as CSVGGVNEKLFF.

The chain couples TRBV6-1 to TRBJ2-5; 10 bases align to TRBD1. CDR1 and CDR2 (germline): MNHNS, SASEGT. The V segment lost 10 bases and the J segment 3 bases; nucleotides outside the gene matches: 5. The CDR3 loop spans 13 amino acids. As DNA, the CDR3 is TGTGCCACTCGGGACAGGGGTAAAGAGACCCAGTACTTC. Translation: CATRDRGKETQYF.

CDR3 sequence reads: CATSRDFKGGGELFF. CDR3 bases: TGTGCCACCAGCAGAGATTTTAAGGGAGGCGGGGAGCTGTTTTTT. V gene TRBV15 combines with J gene TRBJ2-2; D possibly corresponds to TRBD2 (6 bases). With 0 bases removed from V and 7 bases from J, the gap between germline ends came to 12 bases. The CDR3 loop spans 15 amino acids. CDR1 is LNHNV, CDR2 YYDKDF, per germline (reference sequence).

This clonotype was detected a few times. The J gene is TRBJ2-7, the V gene TRBV6-2 or TRBV6-3, with unresolved D. Germline assignment: CDR1 MNHEY and CDR2 SVGEGT. The CDR3 is made up of 12 amino acids. Between the trimmed V and J ends, which lost 6 bases and 3 bases, there was a span of 9 bases. The CDR3, as DNA: TGTGCCAGCAGGGAAGTGGGCTACGAGCAGTACTTC. Its protein product is CASREVGYEQYF.

The J gene is TRBJ2-7, the V gene TRBV15; D may be TRBD1 (5 bases). The germline CDR1 and CDR2 sequences are LNHNV and YYDKDF (reference sequence). The CDR3 contains 15 residues. V lost 3 bases and J lost 1, with 13 bases in between. The CDR3 nucleotides are TGTGCCACCAGCAGCCTACAGGATCTTTCCTACGAGCAGTACTTC. Translated: CATSSLQDLSYEQYF.

The rearrangement uses TRBV27 and TRBJ2-2, with 10 bases lining up with TRBD2. Germline V CDR1 and CDR2: MNHEY, SMNVEV (reference sequence). The CDR3 contains 16 residues. The V gene end was trimmed by 0 bases and the J gene end by 3 bases; junction bases not matched to a gene: 1. CDR3 amino acids: CASSLSTSGYTGELFF. The CDR3 nucleotides read TGTGCCAGCAGTTTATCGACTAGCGGGTACACCGGGGAGCTGTTTTTT.

The chain employs TRBV10-3 and TRBJ2-3; 7 bases fit TRBD2. The trim removed 6 bases at V and 2 bases at J, leaving 14 bases unmatched. The length of the CDR3 is 17 residues. Germline CDR1 is ENHRY and CDR2 is SYGVKD. Written as DNA, the CDR3 is TGTGCCATCAGGGACCGAACGAGGGAGGGAAACACAGATACGCAGTATTTT. Translating gives CAIRDRTREGNTDTQYF.

This clonotype has a handful of counts. V gene TRBV5-1 combines with J gene TRBJ2-1; no definite D call. The CDR3 totals 15 residues. Germline CDR1 SGHRS, CDR2 YFSETQ. Trimming left V 1 base short and J 0 bases short, with 8 bases between. The CDR3 nucleotides are TGCGCCAGCAGCTTGATGCCGAGCTCCTACAATGAGCAGTTCTTC. It yields the protein CASSLMPSSYNEQFF.

This clonotype has just a few counts. This chain joins TRBV6-2 or TRBV6-3 and TRBJ2-7, with D possibly TRBD2 on 5 matching bases. Germline V gives CDR1 MNHEY, CDR2 SVGEGT. CDR3 length: 12 residues. V was trimmed by 5 bases and J by 9 bases, leaving 14 bases between them. The CDR3 region has the DNA TGTGCCAGCAGTCTCGGACCGGCGGGGCAGTACTTC. Protein product: CASSLGPAGQYF.

CDR3 DNA sequence: TGTGCCAGCAGGGGGACTAGCGGGAGTTGGGGGGAGCTGTTTTTT. Residues: CASRGTSGSWGELFF. The V gene is TRBV7-8, the J gene TRBJ2-2; 14 bases align to TRBD2. V shed 6 bases and J 8 bases; nucleotides not matched to a gene: 5. The germline CDR1 and CDR2 sequences are SGHVS and FQNEAQ. CDR3 length: 15 amino acids.

Here the CDR3 DNA reads TGTGCCAGCAGCCCCCAAGGGGGTAGCGGGGGTTACAATGAGCAGTTCTTC. Translated, it gives CASSPQGGSGGYNEQFF. This chain links TRBV7-6 with TRBJ2-1; the match to TRBD2 covers 9 bases. This CDR3 has 17 amino acids. V was clipped by 5 bases and J by 4 bases; unmatched bases: 12. Per the germline V gene, CDR1 is SGHVS and CDR2 is FNYEAQ.

As to this clonotype: It may be a read error: a sequence one base away is much more abundant. This chain links TRBV6-1 with TRBJ1-5; TRBD1 agrees at 8 bases. The CDR3 covers 14 residues. CDR1 and CDR2 (germline): MNHNS, SASEGT. After removal of 7 bases from V and 10 bases from J, the junction contained 12 bases not matched to a gene. The CDR3 loop is CASMGRGRIHPQHF. The DNA of the CDR3 is TGTGCCAGCATGGGCAGGGGGCGGATTCATCCCCAGCATTTT.

This clonotype has ten or more counts. V gene TRBV20-1 combines with J gene TRBJ1-4; TRBD1 might be the D (6 bases). CDR1 and CDR2 (germline): DFQATT, SNEGSKA (reference sequence). The length of the CDR3 is 11 residues. V was clipped by 7 bases and J by 7 bases, with 10 bases between them. The CDR3 DNA sequence: TGCAGTGTCAGGGGCAGTGAAAAACTGTTTTTT. The encoded protein is CSVRGSEKLFF.

This clonotype showed up just a few times. V gene TRBV7-9 combines with J gene TRBJ1-3, with TRBD1 matching over 7 bases. Per the germline V gene, CDR1 is SEHNR and CDR2 is FQNEAQ (reference sequence). This CDR3 has 17 amino acids. Unmatched junction bases numbered 12, after V lost 3 bases and J lost 4 bases. The CDR3 sequence: CASSFPFDRAEGNTIYF. The CDR3 region has the DNA TGTGCCAGCAGCTTCCCGTTCGACAGGGCTGAGGGAAACACCATATATTTT.

This clonotype was picked up a small number of times. The J gene is TRBJ2-1, the V gene TRBV6-5; D is unclear. Trimming stripped 4 bases from V and 9 bases from J, with 7 bases between. The germline V gene has CDR1 MNHEY and CDR2 SVGAGI. This CDR3 spans 11 amino acids. Here the CDR3 reads CASSFRLEQFF. The CDR3 nucleotides are TGTGCCAGCAGTTTTCGCCTTGAGCAGTTCTTC.

This clonotype has a handful of counts. The chain is built from TRBV20-1 and TRBJ2-4; TRBD2 matches at 12 bases. This CDR3 is 18 amino acids long. Germline CDR1 reads DFQATT; CDR2 reads SNEGSKA (reference sequence). J gave up 0 bases and V 0 bases, and 6 bases lay outside the gene matches. CDR3 sequence: CSARELAGGTLAKNIQYF. The CDR3 DNA sequence: TGCAGTGCTAGAGAACTAGCGGGAGGTACTCTAGCCAAAAACATTCAGTACTTC.

V gene TRBV14 combines with J gene TRBJ1-2; D ambiguous. Germline V gene sequence: CDR1 SGHDN, CDR2 FVKESK. Trimming removed 0 bases at V and 5 bases at J, with 10 bases between. CDR3 length: 14 amino acids. The CDR3 DNA is TGTGCCAGCAGCCAAGACGCCGGGATTTATGGCTACACCTTC. Amino acids: CASSQDAGIYGYTF.

This clonotype was detected only a few times. The rearrangement uses TRBV20-1 and TRBJ2-5; D might be TRBD1 (6 bases). Trimming took 4 bases from V and 2 from J, leaving 11 bases between them. The CDR3 loop spans 13 amino acids. In germline, CDR1 is DFQATT, CDR2 SNEGSKA (reference sequence). The CDR3 coding sequence is TGCAGTGCTATGAGGACAGCACAAGAGACCCAGTACTTC. This gives the protein CSAMRTAQETQYF.

The rearrangement joins TRBV7-2 to TRBJ1-1, with 10 bases matching TRBD1. From germline, CDR1 is SGHTA and CDR2 FQGNSA. J gave up 3 bases and V 3 bases, and 4 bases lay outside the gene matches. The CDR3 runs to 15 residues. The DNA of the CDR3 is TGTGCCAGCAGCTTCCTTGACAGGGGGCACACTGAAGCTTTCTTT. Protein sequence: CASSFLDRGHTEAFF. Full variable domain (rest looked up from reference TRBV7-2 and TRBJ1-1): GAGVSQSPSNKVTEKGKDVELRCDPISGHTALYWYRQSLGQGLEFLIYFQGNSAPDKSGLPSDRFSAERTGGSVSTLTIQRTQQEDSAVYLCASSFLDRGHTEAFFGQGTRLTVV.

This clonotype was observed once. Here the CDR3 reads CASSVNAAGGRDGYTF. The CDR3 DNA follows: TGTGCCAGCAGCGTTAATGCCGCAGGGGGTCGGGATGGCTACACCTTC. The chain couples TRBV6-2 or TRBV6-3 to TRBJ1-2; 7 bases map to TRBD1. This CDR3 contains 16 residues. Trimming removed 6 bases from V and 6 bases from J; junction bases left unmatched: 16. CDR1 MNHEY and CDR2 SVGEGT come from the germline V gene.

The table lists this clonotype with a few counts. The chain is built from TRBV10-3 and TRBJ2-3; TRBD1 agrees at 7 bases. From germline, CDR1 is ENHRY and CDR2 SYGVKD. With V trimmed by 0 bases and J by 4 bases, 4 bases remained unmatched. This CDR3 has 15 amino acids. As DNA, the CDR3 is TGTGCCATCAGTGAGTCTGGGACAGTAGCAGATACGCAGTATTTT. Translated: CAISESGTVADTQYF.

In this sample, this clonotype turned up a few times. The chain is built from TRBV28 and TRBJ2-1; D not certain. Germline V gene data show CDR1 as MDHEN and CDR2 as SYDVKM. Deletions cut 5 bases from V and 0 bases from J, with 14 bases between. The CDR3 length is 16 residues. CDR3 sequence: CASSPRLPHSYNEQFF. The CDR3 DNA follows: TGTGCCAGCAGTCCAAGACTTCCCCACTCCTACAATGAGCAGTTCTTC. The full variable domain, in which reference TRBV28 and TRBJ2-1 provide the parts outside the CDR3, is DVKVTQSSRYLVKRTGEKVFLECVQDMDHENMFWYRQDPGLGLRLIYFSYDVKMKEKGDIPEGYSVSREKKERFSLILESASTNQTSMYLCASSPRLPHSYNEQFFGPGTRLTVL.

This clonotype was seen a handful of times. The rearrangement uses TRBV20-1 and TRBJ1-2, with D maybe TRBD1 (5 bases). The CDR3 runs 11 residues. V was trimmed by 5 bases and J by 8 bases, leaving 12 bases between them. CDR1 is DFQATT, CDR2 SNEGSKA, per germline (reference sequence). The CDR3 DNA follows: TGCAGTGCTGCTTTGGGGGTGGGCTACACCTTC. This codes for CSAALGVGYTF.

The gene calls are TRBV6-1 and TRBJ2-3, with D possibly being TRBD2 (6 bases). Germline CDR1 is MNHNS and CDR2 is SASEGT. CDR3 length: 15 amino acids. The V gene lost 5 bases and the J gene lost 1 base, with 13 bases spanning the gap. The CDR3 is CASSLLAIGTDTQYF. The CDR3 nucleotides read TGTGCCAGCAGTCTTCTAGCGATCGGCACAGATACGCAGTATTTT.

This clonotype was seen only a few times. The chain carries TRBV7-8 and TRBJ2-5, with a weak D call TRBD2 (6 bases). V was shortened by 1 base and J by 1 base, with 13 bases between the two germline ends. The CDR3 consists of 16 residues. CDR1 is SGHVS and CDR2 is FQNEAQ in the germline V gene. Here the CDR3 reads CASSLGRERAQETQYF. The CDR3 DNA sequence: TGTGCCAGCAGCTTAGGTCGGGAGAGAGCCCAAGAGACCCAGTACTTC.

The CDR3 region has the DNA TGCGCCAGCAGCTTGGACAGTCTAGCTAACTATGGCTACACCTTC. Protein product: CASSLDSLANYGYTF. The chain uses TRBV5-1 and TRBJ1-2; unclear D gene. The germline CDR1 and CDR2 sequences are SGHRS and YFSETQ. There are 15 residues in the CDR3. The V end was cut by 0 bases, the J end by 0 bases, with 9 bases between.

The DNA of the CDR3 is TGTGCCAGCAGTCACCCCCACGAAGGAGCTTTCTTT. As protein: CASSHPHEGAFF. J is TRBJ1-1 and V is TRBV28, with no clear D. With 5 bases removed from V and 10 bases from J, the gap between germline ends came to 14 bases. Germline values: CDR1 MDHEN, CDR2 SYDVKM. The CDR3 covers 12 residues.